The rows below give T cell receptor beta chains drawn from one sample of a study of beta chain features in type 1 diabetes. The protocol was immunoSEQ multiplex PCR, while the TCRdb copy is restricted to in-frame clones and leaves out a portion. The sample lists 310,000 or so clones; roughly 9.6% were seen once. Sequencing used naive CD4+ T cells from blood. The receptor source for this set is a woman in her thirties in good health. Both conserved end residues are part of each CDR3. The D gene is left open where the match is weak. Clone size, where shown, is once, few, many, or a class for clones that have expanded.

>few|TRBD2|TRBJ2-5|TRBV7-9
TGTGCCAGCAGCTTCGGACTAGCGGGAAAGGGATATGAGACCCAGTACTTC
CASSFGLAGKGYETQYF
>few|TRBD2|TRBJ2-3|TRBV28
TGTGCCAGCACCAGGACGGTCGCGGGAGGGCCGGGCACAGATACGCAGTATTTT
CASTRTVAGGPGTDTQYF
>few|-|TRBJ2-3|TRBV7-6
TGTGCCAGCAGCTTATTGGGGGGAAGCACAGATACGCAGTATTTT
CASSLLGGSTDTQYF
>-|-|TRBJ2-3|TRBV27
TGTGCCAGCAGTTTATTACCCGGAGATACGCAGTATTTT
CASSLLPGDTQYF
>few|-|TRBJ2-3|TRBV30
TGTGCCTGGAGTAGCGGAGAGGCTGGAAATACGCAGTATTTT
CAWSSGEAGNTQYF
>-|-|TRBJ2-1|TRBV29-1
TGCAGCGTTGATTTGCAGGTAAACAATGAGCAGTTCTTC
CSVDLQVNNEQFF
>few|-|TRBJ1-1|TRBV29-1
TGCAGCGCCGGAGGACAGCTGAACACTGAAGCTTTCTTT
CSAGGQLNTEAFF
>few|TRBD2|TRBJ2-3|TRBV9
TGTGCCAGCAGCGTAGCTAGCGGGGTGCCCCTGCATACGCAGTATTTT
CASSVASGVPLHTQYF
>few|TRBD1|TRBJ2-7|TRBV19
TGTGCCAGTAGTATCCGGGGACAGAGCAGGCGGGAGCAGTACTTC
CASSIRGQSRREQYF
>-|TRBD2|TRBJ2-3|TRBV19
TGTGCCAGTCGGACTAGCGGGAGAAGAGATACGCAGTATTTT
CASRTSGRRDTQYF
>-|-|TRBJ1-5|TRBV7-9
TGTGCCAGCAGCTTACTAGGGGCCGATCAGCCCCAGCATTTT
CASSLLGADQPQHF
>-|TRBD1|TRBJ2-7|TRBV7-9
TGTGCCAGCAGCTTAAGCACGATACCGGGACAGAGGTACTTC
CASSLSTIPGQRYF
>few|TRBD2|TRBJ2-7|TRBV25-1
TGTGCCAGCAGGGATACCGGGACTAGCGCGCATTTATCCTACGAGCAGTACTTC
CASRDTGTSAHLSYEQYF
>-|-|TRBJ2-2|TRBV4-3
TGCGCCAGCAGCCAAGAGGCCAGCGGGTATACCCCCGAGGAGCTGTTTTTT
CASSQEASGYTPEELFF
>few|-|TRBJ2-7|TRBV28
TGTGCCAGCGGAGTATACGAGCAGTACTTC
CASGVYEQYF
>few|TRBD1|TRBJ1-2|TRBV18
TGTGCCAGCTCGCACCTCCAGCGCTTGACGAAGGACAGGGGGGATGGCTACACCTTC
CASSHLQRLTKDRGDGYTF
>-|-|TRBJ2-7|TRBV18
TGTGCCAGCTCACCACCACAGGGTATAGGTTACGAGCAGTACTTC
CASSPPQGIGYEQYF
>few|TRBD1|TRBJ2-7|TRBV5-1
TGCGCCAGCAGCCAGGAACCCGACAGGGACGAGCAGTACTTC
CASSQEPDRDEQYF
>few|TRBD1|TRBJ2-3|TRBV14
TGTGCCAGCAGCCTGACAGGGTCAGATACGCAGTATTTT
CASSLTGSDTQYF
>-|TRBD1|TRBJ1-4|TRBV6-5
TGTGCCAGCAGTAGGGACAGGGAGGATTGGAAACTGTTTTTT
CASSRDREDWKLFF
>-|TRBD1|TRBJ1-5|TRBV18
TGTGCCAGCTCACCCGGACAGGCAGACAATCAGCCCCAGCATTTT
CASSPGQADNQPQHF
>few|TRBD2|TRBJ2-7|TRBV19
TGTGCCAGTAAGACTAGCGGGAGAGCCAACGAGCAGTACTTC
CASKTSGRANEQYF
>-|TRBD1|TRBJ1-1|TRBV4-2
TGTGCCAGCAGCAAAACAGGGGGGATGGCCACTGAAGCTTTCTTT
CASSKTGGMATEAFF
>few|TRBD2|TRBJ2-1|TRBV9
TGTGCCAGCAGCGTAACCTCTAGCGGGAGGAGCTCCTACAATGAGCAGTTCTTC
CASSVTSSGRSSYNEQFF
>few|TRBD1|TRBJ1-2|TRBV19
TGTGCCAGTAGTATAGATGTGGGCCAGGGGGCGACCAAGTATGGCTACACCTTC
CASSIDVGQGATKYGYTF
>few|-|TRBJ2-2|TRBV2
TGTGCCAGCATCGGGAGTGCGAACACCGGGGAGCTGTTTTTT
CASIGSANTGELFF
>few|-|TRBJ2-7|TRBV28
TGTGCCAGCAGTTTAGGCACCTACGAGCAGTACTTC
CASSLGTYEQYF
>few|TRBD1|TRBJ2-3|TRBV9
TGTGCCAGCAGCGCCGTTAGGACAGGGTCACCGGACACAGATACGCAGTATTTT
CASSAVRTGSPDTDTQYF
>-|-|TRBJ2-7|TRBV5-1
TGCGCCAGCAGCTTGGAGGGGAACTACGAGCAGTACTTC
CASSLEGNYEQYF
>many|-|TRBJ2-6|TRBV13
TGTGCCAGCAGCGTAACGGGATCTGGGGCCAACGTCCTGACTTTC
CASSVTGSGANVLTF
>few|-|TRBJ2-7|TRBV6-1
TGTGCCAGCAGTTATGATGGCCCTTACTACGAGCAGTACTTC
CASSYDGPYYEQYF
>-|-|TRBJ2-3|TRBV18
TGTGCCAGCTCACCACCCTCAGCAGATACGCAGTATTTT
CASSPPSADTQYF
>few|-|TRBJ1-2|TRBV7-6
TGTGCCAGCAGCTTAGTCGGGAATGGAGCTGGCTACACCTTC
CASSLVGNGAGYTF
>-|-|TRBJ1-2|TRBV28
TGTGCCAGCAGTTTACCAGGGCCTAACTATGGCTACACCTTC
CASSLPGPNYGYTF
>few|TRBD1|TRBJ2-5|TRBV19
TGTGCCAGTAGTACCCCACCCCGGACAGGGGACCATGGGGCCCAGTACTTC
CASSTPPRTGDHGAQYF
>-|-|TRBJ2-2|TRBV28
TGTGCCAGCAGTTTCGGGGGGCGCGGCACCGGGGAGCTGTTTTTT
CASSFGGRGTGELFF
>-|-|TRBJ2-1|TRBV2
TGTGCCAGTACACCGGGAGTCCCCTACAATGAGCAGTTCTTC
CASTPGVPYNEQFF
>-|-|TRBJ2-1|TRBV7-2
TGTGCCAGCAGCTTTAGCGGTCCCTCCTACAATGAGCAGTTCTTC
CASSFSGPSYNEQFF
>-|TRBD2|TRBJ2-5|TRBV9
TGTGCCAGCAGCGTAAGCGGGGTACACCAAGAGACCCAGTACTTC
CASSVSGVHQETQYF
>few|-|TRBJ2-3|TRBV20-1
TGCAGTGCTAGACAGGGAGATACGCAGTATTTT
CSARQGDTQYF
>-|TRBD1|TRBJ2-7|TRBV4-3
TGCGCCAGCAGCCAAGTTAGGGGACAGGGGTTCTTCGAGCAGTACTTC
CASSQVRGQGFFEQYF
>few|-|TRBJ1-4|TRBV5-4
TGTGCCAGCAGCCACCTACCTAGACGAGATGAAAAACTGTTTTTT
CASSHLPRRDEKLFF
>-|-|TRBJ1-2|TRBV29-1
TGCAGCGTTGCTCAGGGGAACTATGGCTACACCTTC
CSVAQGNYGYTF
>few|-|TRBJ2-4|TRBV11-3
TGTGCCAGCAGCTTAACCAGATTAGCCAAAAACATTCAGTACTTC
CASSLTRLAKNIQYF
>-|-|TRBJ1-1|TRBV30
TGTGCCACCAGGACACCGAACACTGAAGCTTTCTTT
CATRTPNTEAFF